These 8 T cell receptor beta chains originate from one sample sequenced in a study of molecular identifiers for immune sequencing clone quantification (dated by TCRdb to 2016 to 2019). Libraries were built with PCR. This sample was sequenced with an Illumina HiSeq 4000. TCRdb cleaned the public reads at Q25 with fastp, built clones with MiXCR and kept in-frame beta chains. Rows with a matching CDR3 protein are joined into one entry that keeps the most common DNA and genes. For this sample there are fewer than 70,000 distinct CDR3 sequences; approximately 18% appear just once. Over 1.3% of the sample belongs to the ten largest clones. The specimen was naive CD8+ T cells from blood, with Jurkat cell RNA spiked in. The cell subset or site tag for this specimen amounts to: FACS-sorted CD8+CD4-CCR7+CD45RA+ naive T cells. The source of these receptors is a human donor in good health. Some libraries in this study had Jurkat cell RNA spiked in.

Turning to this clonotype: The junction departs from germline at one end; a sequencing error may be responsible. The chain uses TRBV13 and TRBJ2-7; D is possibly TRBD1 (6 bases). Germline assignment: CDR1 PRHDT and CDR2 FYEKMQ (reference sequence). The CDR3 consists of 15 residues. In DNA form, the CDR3 reads TGTGTCAGCAGCTTAGTTAGGGGGATGACCTACGAGCAGTACTTC. As protein: CVSSLVRGMTYEQYF.

This clonotype has a count of ten or more. The CDR3 does not close with the conserved phenylalanine or tryptophan, likely indicating a read error. The rearrangement links TRBV6-1 to TRBJ2-3; D possibly uses TRBD1 or TRBD2 (6 bases each). Looked up from germline, CDR1 is MNHNS and CDR2 is SASEGT. Deletions cut 3 bases from V and 1 base from J, with 14 bases between. This CDR3 comprises 16 residues. DNA of the CDR3: TGTGCCAGCAGTGATCTCAGGGGAGGAGGCACAGATACGCAGTATTCT. Translated, it gives CASSDLRGGGTDTQYS.

This clonotype has ten or more counts. The chain couples TRBV7-9 to TRBJ2-7; 10 bases align to TRBD2. Germline-derived CDR1 and CDR2 are SEHNR and FQNEAQ (reference sequence). V dropped 5 bases and J dropped 2; count of bases not matched to a gene: 6. This CDR3 has 15 residues. The CDR3 region has the DNA TGTGCCAGCAGCACAGGGACTAGCGAGGCCTACGAGCAGTACTTC. Protein product: CASSTGTSEAYEQYF.

This chain uses TRBV5-1 with TRBJ2-5; tentatively, D is TRBD1 or TRBD2 (5 bases each). V lost 3 bases and J 2 bases, leaving 14 bases between the germline ends. CDR1 and CDR2 (germline): SGHRS, YFSETQ. The CDR3 has 15 amino acids. In DNA form, the CDR3 reads TGCGCCAGCAGCTCCGGGACGGGTGGACAAGAGACCCAGTACTTC. This codes for CASSSGTGGQETQYF. The variable domain in full, with the rest retrieved from reference TRBV5-1 and TRBJ2-5, is KAGVTQTPRYLIKTRGQQVTLSCSPISGHRSVSWYQQTPGQGLQFLFEYFSETQRNKGNFPGRFSGRQFSNSRSEMNVSTLELGDSALYLCASSSGTGGQETQYFGPGTRLLVL.

About this clonotype itself: Possible read error: a much larger clone is one base away. This chain joins TRBV6-5 and TRBJ1-1; D not resolved. V lost 10 bases and J 4 bases, leaving 10 bases between the germline ends. This CDR3 has 11 amino acids. Looked up from germline, CDR1 is MNHEY and CDR2 is SVGAGI. The CDR3 sequence is CANGSGTEAFF. CDR3 in DNA: TGTGCCAACGGTTCGGGCACTGAAGCTTTCTTT.

Only a few counts were recorded for this clonotype. This may stem from a read error, because a much larger clone lies one nucleotide away. The chain links TRBV7-2 to TRBJ2-7; TRBD2 is a possible D gene (6 bases). Germline CDR1 SGHTA, CDR2 FQGNSA. The CDR3 spans 15 residues. Trimming cost V 8 bases and J 2 bases, with 19 bases left between them. This chain's CDR3 is CASCSFGGKAYEQYF. CDR3 nucleotide sequence: TGTGCCAGCTGCTCCTTCGGCGGGAAAGCCTACGAGCAGTACTTC.

This clonotype showed up just a few times. Mismatch with germline at one junction end may stem from a read error. V gene TRBV6-5 combines with J gene TRBJ2-7, with D possibly matching TRBD1 (6 bases). CDR1 is MNHEY and CDR2 is SVGAGI in the germline V gene. CDR3 length: 13 amino acids. CDR3 DNA sequence: TGTGCCAGCAGTTACTCGATTGGGACACCGTCCGACTTC. It is translated as CASSYSIGTPSDF.

The chain has TRBV11-1 and TRBJ2-1; 7 nucleotides match TRBD2. The CDR3 is made up of 16 amino acids. The germline V gene has CDR1 SGHAT and CDR2 FQDESV (reference sequence). V lost 6 bases to trimming and J lost 0 bases; unmatched junction nucleotides: 8. The CDR3 sequence is CASRALAVSSYNEQFF. CDR3 coding DNA: TGTGCCAGCAGAGCTCTAGCGGTAAGCTCCTACAATGAGCAGTTCTTC.